Sequencing of this TCR beta chain was carried out in a study of blood T cell repertoires in COVID-19. Study information: Samples came from the United States, Italy and Spain, spanning acute and convalescent COVID-19. PBMCs, B-cell-depleted T cells, or T cells were the source of the cDNA or gDNA that made up the material.

J was trimmed by 3 bases and V by 2 bases; bases with no gene match: 4. The CDR3 consists of 15 residues. Per germline, CDR1 SGDLS and CDR2 YYNGEE. The authors' processing: Estimates of nucleated cell counts were drawn from the amplification of reference gene primers. TCRdb's copy holds only in-frame clones and misses some; the assay was immunoSEQ multiplex PCR. The V and J calls and clone size were taken over from that table, and D and trimming were inferred from the DNA. Found here are 210,000 or so clones, about 86% of them singletons; the top ten hold 1.5%. The clonotype comes from a man aged 18 to 30 with active or convalescent COVID-19. V usage is TRBV9 and J usage is TRBJ2-3, with 9 bases that match TRBD1. The material sequenced was peripheral blood. In DNA form, the CDR3 reads TGTGCCAGCAGCGTGTCGGGACAGGGAACAGATACGCAGTATTTT. Translation gives CASSVSGQGTDTQYF.